This entry features one T cell receptor beta chain sequence. Antigen specificity is unknown. V lost 10 bases and J lost 4, with 10 bases in between. The length of the CDR3 is 11 residues. The germline gives CDR1 MGHDK, CDR2 SYGVNS. The data originate from a study of cytotoxic CD8 clonotypes in ibrutinib-treated CLL. Study as a whole: Response was recorded as partial in approximately 24 patients and complete in 2; at median 68 months, approximately 15 remained remitted and about 12 had progressed. Following a median 12 months of treatment, with a range of 6 to 36, response samples were taken. Study-level points and caveats: Baseline-level clonality went beyond age-matched healthy donors and moved in step with circulating CD8+ T-cell counts.

TCRdb's copy holds only in-frame clones and misses some; the assay was immunoSEQ multiplex PCR. Of about 200,000 clones listed, over 55% are singletons. The chain has TRBV25-1 and TRBJ1-1; D is ambiguous. Sequencing used PBMCs, obtained after 24 months of ibrutinib treatment. The sequence came from a human donor with chronic lymphocytic leukemia. The CDR3 sequence is CATRVSTEAFF. Written as DNA, the CDR3 is TGTGCCACTCGGGTTAGCACTGAAGCTTTCTTT.